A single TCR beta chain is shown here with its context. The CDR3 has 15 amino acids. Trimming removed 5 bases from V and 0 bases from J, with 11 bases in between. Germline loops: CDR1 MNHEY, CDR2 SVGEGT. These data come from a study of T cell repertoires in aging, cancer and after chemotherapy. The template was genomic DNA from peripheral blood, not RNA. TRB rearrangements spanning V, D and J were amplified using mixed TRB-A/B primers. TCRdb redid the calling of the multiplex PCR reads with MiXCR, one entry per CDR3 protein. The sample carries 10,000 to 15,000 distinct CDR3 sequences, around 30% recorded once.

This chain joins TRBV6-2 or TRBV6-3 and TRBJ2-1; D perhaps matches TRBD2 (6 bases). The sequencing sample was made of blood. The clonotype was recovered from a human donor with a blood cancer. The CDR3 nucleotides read TGTGCCAGCAGTAACGGGGGTATCTCCTACAATGAGCAGTTCTTC. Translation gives CASSNGGISYNEQFF.